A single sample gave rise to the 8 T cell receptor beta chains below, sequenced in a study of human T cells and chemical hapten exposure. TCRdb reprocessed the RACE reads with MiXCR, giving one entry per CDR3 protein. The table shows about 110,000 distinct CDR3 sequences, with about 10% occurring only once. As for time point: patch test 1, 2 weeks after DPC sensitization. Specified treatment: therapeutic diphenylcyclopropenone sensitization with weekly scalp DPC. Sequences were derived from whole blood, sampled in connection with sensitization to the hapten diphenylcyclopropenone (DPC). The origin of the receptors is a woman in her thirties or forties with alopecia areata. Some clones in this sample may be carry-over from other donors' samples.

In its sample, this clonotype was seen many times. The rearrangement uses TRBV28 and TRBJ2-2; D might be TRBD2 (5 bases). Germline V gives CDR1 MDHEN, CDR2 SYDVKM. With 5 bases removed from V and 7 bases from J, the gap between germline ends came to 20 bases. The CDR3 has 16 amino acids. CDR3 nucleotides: TGTGCCAGCAGTCAAATACGGACTCGATACGGCGGGGAGCTGTTTTTT. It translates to CASSQIRTRYGGELFF.

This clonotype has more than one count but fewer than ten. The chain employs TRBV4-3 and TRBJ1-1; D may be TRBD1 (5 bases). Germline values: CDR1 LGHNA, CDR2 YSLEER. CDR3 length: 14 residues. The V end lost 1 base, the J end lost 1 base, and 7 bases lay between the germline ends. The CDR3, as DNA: TGCGCCAGCAGCCAAGGACAGACGAACACTGAAGCTTTCTTT. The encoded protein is CASSQGQTNTEAFF.

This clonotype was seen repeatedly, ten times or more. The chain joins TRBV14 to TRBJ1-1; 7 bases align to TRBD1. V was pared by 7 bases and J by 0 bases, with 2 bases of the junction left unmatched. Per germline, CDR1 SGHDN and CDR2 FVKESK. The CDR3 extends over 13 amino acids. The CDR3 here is CASKTGMNTEAFF. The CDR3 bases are TGTGCCAGCAAGACAGGGATGAACACTGAAGCTTTCTTT.

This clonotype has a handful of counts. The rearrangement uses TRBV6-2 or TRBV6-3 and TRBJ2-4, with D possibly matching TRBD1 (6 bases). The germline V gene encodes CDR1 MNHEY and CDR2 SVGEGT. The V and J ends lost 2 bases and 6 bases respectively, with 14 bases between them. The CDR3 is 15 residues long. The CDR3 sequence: CASSYRTGYGNIQYF. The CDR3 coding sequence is TGTGCCAGCAGTTACAGAACAGGGTACGGAAACATTCAGTACTTC.

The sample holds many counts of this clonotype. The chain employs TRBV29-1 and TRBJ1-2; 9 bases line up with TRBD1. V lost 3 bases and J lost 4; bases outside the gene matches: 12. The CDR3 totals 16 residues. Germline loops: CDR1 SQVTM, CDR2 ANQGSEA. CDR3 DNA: TGCAGCGTTGATACCCGGCGGGACAGGGCCGCCTATGGCTACACCTTC. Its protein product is CSVDTRRDRAAYGYTF.

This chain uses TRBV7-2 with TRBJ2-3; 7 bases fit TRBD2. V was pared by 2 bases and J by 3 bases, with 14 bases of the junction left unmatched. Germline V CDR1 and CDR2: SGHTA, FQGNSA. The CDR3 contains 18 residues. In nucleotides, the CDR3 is TGTGCCAGCAGCTTACCAGCGGGGAGGGCCCTTCCAACAGATACGCAGTATTTT. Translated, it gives CASSLPAGRALPTDTQYF.

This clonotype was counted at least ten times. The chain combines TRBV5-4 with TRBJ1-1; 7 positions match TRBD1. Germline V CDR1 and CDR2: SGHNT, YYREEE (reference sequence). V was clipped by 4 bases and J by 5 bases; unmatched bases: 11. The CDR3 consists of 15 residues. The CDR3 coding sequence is TGTGCCAGCAGCGGATCGGGACAGAGTAGGACTGAAGCTTTCTTT. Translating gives CASSGSGQSRTEAFF.

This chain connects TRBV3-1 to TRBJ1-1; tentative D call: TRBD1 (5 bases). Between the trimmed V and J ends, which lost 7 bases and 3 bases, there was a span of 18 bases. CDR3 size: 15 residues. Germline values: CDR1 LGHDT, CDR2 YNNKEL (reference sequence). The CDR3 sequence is CASTPLSGAYTEAFF. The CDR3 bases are TGTGCCAGCACCCCTCTCTCCGGGGCCTACACTGAAGCTTTCTTT. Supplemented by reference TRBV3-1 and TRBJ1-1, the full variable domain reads DTAVSQTPKYLVTQMGNDKSIKCEQNLGHDTMYWYKQDSKKFLKIMFSYNNKELIINETVPNRFSPKSPDKAHLNLHINSLELGDSAVYFCASTPLSGAYTEAFFGQGTRLTVV.